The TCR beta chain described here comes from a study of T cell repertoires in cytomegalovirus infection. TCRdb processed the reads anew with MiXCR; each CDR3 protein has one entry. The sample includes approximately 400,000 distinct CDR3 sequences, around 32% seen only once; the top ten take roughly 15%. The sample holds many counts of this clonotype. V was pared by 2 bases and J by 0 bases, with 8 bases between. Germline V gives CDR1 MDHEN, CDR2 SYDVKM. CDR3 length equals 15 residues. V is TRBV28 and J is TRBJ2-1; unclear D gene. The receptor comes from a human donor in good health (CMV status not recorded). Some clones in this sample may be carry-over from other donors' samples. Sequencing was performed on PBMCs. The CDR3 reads CASSLRVSSYNEQFF. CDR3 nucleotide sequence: TGTGCCAGCAGTTTAAGGGTGAGCTCCTACAATGAGCAGTTCTTC.